Given below is one TCR beta chain in context. Its antigen is unknown. The ends were cut back, 6 bases at V and 0 bases at J, with 12 bases in the middle. CDR1 MNHNS and CDR2 SASEGT come from the germline V gene. This CDR3 is built from 14 residues. The data were taken from a study of cytomegalovirus exposure and HLA in healthy donors. A multiplex PCR was run with 60 Vbeta primers and 13 Jbeta primers. The table came from immunoSEQ multiplex PCR; TCRdb's copy has only in-frame clones and leaves some out. The sample lists roughly 190,000 clones; roughly 70% were seen once. Whole-study results and caveats: Earlier analysis looked at TCR beta V segments, and most were productive about 87% or about 30% of the time.

The source material was PBMCs. This clonotype was sampled from a woman aged 25 to 45 in good health and CMV-seronegative. The gene calls are TRBV6-1 and TRBJ2-7, with a tentative D call TRBD1 (6 bases). This CDR3 is CASSSRDTSYEQYF. The DNA for the CDR3 is TGTGCCAGCAGCAGCCGGGACACCTCCTACGAGCAGTACTTC.